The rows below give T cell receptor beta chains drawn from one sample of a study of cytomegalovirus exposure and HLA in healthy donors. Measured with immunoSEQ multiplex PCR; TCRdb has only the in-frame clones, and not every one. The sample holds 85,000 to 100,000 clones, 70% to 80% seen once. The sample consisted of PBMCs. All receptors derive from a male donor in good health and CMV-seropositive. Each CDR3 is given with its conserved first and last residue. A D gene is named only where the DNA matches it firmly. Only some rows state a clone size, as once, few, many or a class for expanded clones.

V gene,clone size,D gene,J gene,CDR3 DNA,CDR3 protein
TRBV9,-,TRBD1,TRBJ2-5,TGTGCCAGCAGCGCCGGGACAGATCAAGAGACCCAGTACTTC,CASSAGTDQETQYF
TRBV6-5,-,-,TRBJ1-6,TGTGCCAGCAGCCGGGACACGGACCCGGATTCACCCCTCCACTTT,CASSRDTDPDSPLHF
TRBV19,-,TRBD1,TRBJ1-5,TGTGCCAGTAGTATGGGACAGGGGCGCAATCAGCCCCAGCATTTT,CASSMGQGRNQPQHF
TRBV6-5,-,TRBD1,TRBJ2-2,TGTGCCAGCAGGGACAGGCCAGCCGGGGAGCTGTTTTTT,CASRDRPAGELFF
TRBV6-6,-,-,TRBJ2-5,TGTGCCAGCAGGTGGACTGCGGGAAATCTAAAGACCCAGTACTTC,CASRWTAGNLKTQYF
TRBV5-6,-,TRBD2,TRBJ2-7,TGTGCCAGCAGCTTCTCGGGGGGGCCTTCCGAGCAGTACTTC,CASSFSGGPSEQYF
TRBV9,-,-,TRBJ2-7,TGTGCCAGCAGCCCCCTGGGCAGGGACTACGAGCAGTACTTC,CASSPLGRDYEQYF
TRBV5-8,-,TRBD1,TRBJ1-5,TGTGCCACAACAGGGGGCTTCAATCAGCCCCAGCATTTT,CATTGGFNQPQHF
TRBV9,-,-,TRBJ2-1,TGTGCCAGCAGCCTAAGAGTGGGGCGCGCCCCACTTTATGAGCAGTTCTTC,CASSLRVGRAPLYEQFF
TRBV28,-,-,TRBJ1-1,TGTGCCAGCAGTTTGGGGCTGCTGAACACTGAAGCTTTCTTT,CASSLGLLNTEAFF
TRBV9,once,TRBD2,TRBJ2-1,TGTGCCAGCAGTGGAGCGGGGGGGCCAAGCAATGAGCAGTTCTTC,CASSGAGGPSNEQFF
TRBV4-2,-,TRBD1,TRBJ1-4,TGTGCCAGCAGCCGTAAAACAGGGGGGACCGATGAGGAAAAACTGTTTTTT,CASSRKTGGTDEEKLFF
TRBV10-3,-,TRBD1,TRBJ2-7,TGTGCCATCAGTGAGTCGGCGGCAGGGGGACAGGGCGAGCAGTACTTC,CAISESAAGGQGEQYF
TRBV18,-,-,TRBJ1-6,TGTGCCAGCTCACCAAACCAGGGCGGTTCACCCCTCCACTTT,CASSPNQGGSPLHF
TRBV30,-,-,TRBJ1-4,TGTGCCTGGAGAGAGGGCTACTACGAAAAACTGTTTTTT,CAWREGYYEKLFF
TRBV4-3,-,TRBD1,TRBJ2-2,TGCGCCAGCAGCCAAGAGACAGGGGATACCGGGGAACTGTTTTTT,CASSQETGDTGELFF
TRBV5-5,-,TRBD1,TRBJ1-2,TGTGCCAGCAGCTTAGGGACAGGAGCATATGGCTACACCTTC,CASSLGTGAYGYTF
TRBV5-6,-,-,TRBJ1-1,TGTGCCAGCAGCTACGGGGACTTGGGGGAAACTTTCTTT,CASSYGDLGETFF
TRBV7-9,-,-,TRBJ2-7,TGTGCCAGCAGCTTATTCAACGAGCAGTACTTC,CASSLFNEQYF
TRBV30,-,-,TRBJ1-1,TGTGCCTGGAGTGGGCAGGGGAACACTGAAGCTTTCTTT,CAWSGQGNTEAFF
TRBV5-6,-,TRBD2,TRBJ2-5,TGTGCCAGCAGCTCTGAAGGGACTAGCGGGGTACAAGAGACCCAGTACTTC,CASSSEGTSGVQETQYF
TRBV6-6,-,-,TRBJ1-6,TGTGCCAGCAGTTACTCCCCAGGCTTTAATAATTCACCCCTCCACTTT,CASSYSPGFNNSPLHF
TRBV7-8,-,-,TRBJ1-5,TGTGCCAGCAGCTTAGCAGGCAGGGAACAGCCCCAGCATTTT,CASSLAGREQPQHF